This TCR beta chain stems from a study of vaccination and CD4 T cells after COVID-19. Across the whole study: Typically, post-vaccine samples were obtained a median about 79 days after dose two, within a range of 14 to 241. General observations from the study: Spike mono-reactivity was the property of 304 of 307 vaccine-specific clones in convalescent patients.

Researchers used the Oncomine TCR Beta short-read assay to sequence DNA from cultured CD4+ T cells. CD4+ T cells were cultured, and genomic DNA was extracted from them. Using its own MiXCR run on the PCR reads, TCRdb lists one record per CDR3 protein. Among 10,000 or so distinct CDR3 sequences listed, 61% were seen once. V gave up 3 bases and J gave up 5 bases, with 17 bases separating them. CDR1 and CDR2 (germline): MDHEN, SYDVKM. The CDR3 is 17 amino acids. To note about this clonotype: What it recognizes is unknown.

The treatment here: approximately nine-day PBMC culture with coronavirus spike peptide pools or control peptides (ViraFEST assay). This chain uses TRBV28 with TRBJ1-6; tentative D call: TRBD1 (5 bases). The TCR originated in a human donor who had recovered from COVID-19. The material sequenced was CD4+ T cells from blood, cultured in vitro. The DNA for the CDR3 is TGTGCCAGCAGTTTTTGGTCCTTTGGACAAAATAATTCACCCCTCCACTTT. This sequence encodes CASSFWSFGQNNSPLHF.